Detailed here is one TCR beta chain. Its target is unknown. Found in a library prepared for alpha chains, this beta chain is an off-target read, and its abundance has little meaning. These data are taken from a study of spatial heterogeneity in lung cancer. Study at large: Every unique TCR and UMI combination, on average, appeared more than ten times in raw reads.

Broader study findings: Coverage was estimated at roughly 7% of tumor T cells for alpha chains and roughly 12% for beta chains. The study found that expanded intratumoral alpha and beta TCR counts tracked tumor mutation counts.

Each TCR cDNA molecule bore a unique molecular identifier. One entry per CDR3 protein, called by TCRdb with MiXCR from the 5' RACE reads. Among 15,000 to 20,000 distinct CDR3 sequences listed, 8.5% to 10% were seen once. Germline V lookup: CDR1 MGHRA, CDR2 YSYEKL. V shed 3 bases, J shed 5 bases, and the junction held 3 bases outside the gene matches. The CDR3 has 15 residues. Noted time point: sample taken at primary tumor resection. In each case, whole RNA from tumor, nontumor lung or frozen PBMC was sequenced unsorted. The clonotype was recovered from a female donor with early-stage non-small cell lung cancer. This chain links TRBV4-1 with TRBJ2-2, with 10 bases aligning to TRBD2. The specimen was lung tumor tissue, collected at surgery. The CDR3 sequence: CASSQPTSGTGELFF. DNA of the CDR3: TGCGCCAGCAGCCAGCCGACTAGCGGGACCGGGGAGCTGTTTTTT.